A selection of T cell receptor beta chains follows, all from one sample in a study of beta chain features in type 1 diabetes. Sequencing was performed with immunoSEQ multiplex PCR; in TCRdb, only in-frame clones are kept and a portion is missing. In the table there are 600,000 or so clones, roughly 12% of which are singletons. The material sequenced was naive CD4+ T cells from blood. These receptors came from a man under 40 with type 1 diabetes. The conserved cysteine and the conserved F or W are not part of the CDR3 here. Each record gives: J gene, V gene, CDR3 protein.

J gene: TRBJ2-7
V gene: TRBV6-1
CDR3 protein: ASIRVIKRGYEQY

J gene: TRBJ2-7
V gene: TRBV11-2
CDR3 protein: ASSRQGSSYEQY

J gene: TRBJ2-7
V gene: TRBV7-2
CDR3 protein: ASNPPGANEQY

J gene: TRBJ1-2
V gene: TRBV7-9
CDR3 protein: ASSSLQGVNGYT

J gene: TRBJ1-3
V gene: TRBV4-3
CDR3 protein: ASSPQLGSGNTIY

J gene: TRBJ1-3
V gene: TRBV13
CDR3 protein: ASSLEGTGNTIY

J gene: TRBJ2-1
V gene: TRBV25-1
CDR3 protein: ASSRETGGMWNEQF

J gene: TRBJ1-5
V gene: TRBV6-5
CDR3 protein: ASSLRGGHLAQH

J gene: TRBJ1-4
V gene: TRBV7-9
CDR3 protein: ASSLPEETNEKLF

J gene: TRBJ2-2
V gene: TRBV6-4
CDR3 protein: ASSATERGTGELF

J gene: TRBJ2-3
V gene: TRBV25-1
CDR3 protein: ASSPPGDVTDTQY

J gene: TRBJ1-1
V gene: TRBV29-1
CDR3 protein: SVGGRYPPEAF

J gene: TRBJ1-2
V gene: TRBV19
CDR3 protein: ASSQTGGRIYGYT

J gene: TRBJ1-2
V gene: TRBV14
CDR3 protein: ASSQPSNYGYT

J gene: TRBJ2-7
V gene: TRBV9
CDR3 protein: ASSVSVDDEQY

J gene: TRBJ2-6
V gene: TRBV9
CDR3 protein: ASSVRTPAFLSGANVLT

J gene: TRBJ2-1
V gene: TRBV5-6
CDR3 protein: ASSSAPREQF

J gene: TRBJ1-2
V gene: TRBV4-3
CDR3 protein: ASSRVGENYGYT

J gene: TRBJ2-1
V gene: TRBV5-1
CDR3 protein: ASSFGGPYNEQF

J gene: TRBJ1-3
V gene: TRBV6-5
CDR3 protein: ASRGTGGNTIY

J gene: TRBJ2-1
V gene: TRBV10-3
CDR3 protein: AINDRYNEQF

J gene: TRBJ1-5
V gene: TRBV15
CDR3 protein: ATNRGFNQPQH

J gene: TRBJ1-5
V gene: TRBV4-3
CDR3 protein: ASSLEADSGQPQH

J gene: TRBJ2-5
V gene: TRBV29-1
CDR3 protein: SVGQNQETQY

J gene: TRBJ1-1
V gene: TRBV5-1
CDR3 protein: ASSLGMANTEAF

J gene: TRBJ2-5
V gene: TRBV18
CDR3 protein: ASSPPPGGPQETQY

J gene: TRBJ2-7
V gene: TRBV5-4
CDR3 protein: ASSLWGYYEQY

J gene: TRBJ2-7
V gene: TRBV25-1
CDR3 protein: ASSEYRGAREQY

J gene: TRBJ2-6
V gene: TRBV6-6
CDR3 protein: ASSQTGTGANVLT

J gene: TRBJ1-4
V gene: TRBV7-9
CDR3 protein: ASSLSAPTNEKLF

J gene: TRBJ1-2
V gene: TRBV6-5
CDR3 protein: ASSSTANYGYT

J gene: TRBJ2-7
V gene: TRBV2
CDR3 protein: ASSEGTGTAEQY

J gene: TRBJ2-1
V gene: TRBV4-3
CDR3 protein: ASSQATSGAKNEQF

J gene: TRBJ1-1
V gene: TRBV9
CDR3 protein: ASSVGVEGSEAF

J gene: TRBJ2-1
V gene: TRBV11-2
CDR3 protein: ASSPGSYNEQF

J gene: TRBJ1-2
V gene: TRBV28
CDR3 protein: ASSWPLGLANYGYT

J gene: TRBJ1-1
V gene: TRBV5-1
CDR3 protein: ASSGIRQGLNTEAF

J gene: TRBJ2-3
V gene: TRBV29-1
CDR3 protein: SVERGADTQY

J gene: TRBJ2-3
V gene: TRBV15
CDR3 protein: ATSTRKADTQY

J gene: TRBJ1-2
V gene: TRBV7-9
CDR3 protein: ASSLDQGYGYT

J gene: TRBJ1-2
V gene: TRBV7-3
CDR3 protein: ASSLTATESYGYT

J gene: TRBJ2-5
V gene: TRBV7-2
CDR3 protein: ASSFWEQETQY

J gene: TRBJ2-1
V gene: TRBV4-3
CDR3 protein: ASSSGTSVDEQF

J gene: TRBJ2-7
V gene: TRBV9
CDR3 protein: ASNVGGSSSYEQY

J gene: TRBJ1-5
V gene: TRBV6-5
CDR3 protein: ASSSGQGSNQPQH

J gene: TRBJ2-1
V gene: TRBV9
CDR3 protein: ASSARTSGGYDEQF

J gene: TRBJ1-5
V gene: TRBV2
CDR3 protein: ASSETRGGNQPQH

J gene: TRBJ1-4
V gene: TRBV4-3
CDR3 protein: ASSQEGPGEKLF

J gene: TRBJ1-1
V gene: TRBV6-6
CDR3 protein: ASTRSTGEETEAF

J gene: TRBJ1-5
V gene: TRBV7-8
CDR3 protein: ASSLGARTQYQPQH

J gene: TRBJ1-2
V gene: TRBV4-3
CDR3 protein: ASSQDLGRVANYGYT

J gene: TRBJ2-3
V gene: TRBV13
CDR3 protein: ASSLGFKLGLEMADTQY

J gene: TRBJ2-1
V gene: TRBV5-1
CDR3 protein: ASSLAGSSSYNEQF

J gene: TRBJ2-1
V gene: TRBV5-1
CDR3 protein: ASSLERRNERYNEQF

J gene: TRBJ1-2
V gene: TRBV7-2
CDR3 protein: ASSGPSRVEGYT